This T cell receptor beta chain came from a study of technical replicates of blood from a handful of donors. The CDR3 is 16 amino acids. The V end lost 0 bases, the J end lost 0 bases, and 12 bases lay between the germline ends. From germline, CDR1 is LGHNA and CDR2 YNFKEQ. Libraries were prepared by immunoSEQ multiplex PCR; TCRdb keeps only in-frame clonotypes and omits some of them. This repertoire shows about 100,000 clones, 95% found once; its top ten account for 0.34%. Sequenced input: T cells isolated from PBMCs. The chain joins TRBV4-2 to TRBJ2-7, with D possibly being TRBD2 (6 bases). The origin of this receptor is a human donor in good health. The CDR3 coding sequence is TGTGCCAGCAGCCAAGATGGCGGGGAAAGCTCCTACGAGCAGTACTTC. It translates to CASSQDGGESSYEQYF.